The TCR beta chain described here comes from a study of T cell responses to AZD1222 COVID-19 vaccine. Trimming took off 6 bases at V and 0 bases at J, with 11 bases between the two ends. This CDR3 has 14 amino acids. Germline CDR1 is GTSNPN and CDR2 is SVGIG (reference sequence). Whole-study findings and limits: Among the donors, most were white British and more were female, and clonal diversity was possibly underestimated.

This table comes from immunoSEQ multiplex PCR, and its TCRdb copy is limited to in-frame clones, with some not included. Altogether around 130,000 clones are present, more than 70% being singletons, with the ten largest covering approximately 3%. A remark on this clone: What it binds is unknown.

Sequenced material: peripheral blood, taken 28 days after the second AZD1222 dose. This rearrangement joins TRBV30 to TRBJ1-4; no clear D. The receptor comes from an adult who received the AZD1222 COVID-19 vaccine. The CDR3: CACSAKATNEKLFF. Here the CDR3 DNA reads TGTGCCTGCTCTGCTAAAGCAACTAATGAAAAACTGTTTTTT.